A selection of T cell receptor beta chains follows, all from one sample in a study of cytomegalovirus exposure and HLA in healthy donors. Clones were sequenced by immunoSEQ multiplex PCR, and TCRdb holds only the in-frame ones, with some missing. Its table lists tens of thousands of clones. The sequenced material came from PBMCs. Receptors were obtained from a male donor in good health and CMV-seronegative. The CDR3 runs from the conserved cysteine through the conserved F or W. A D gene is named only where the DNA matches it firmly.

. | TRBJ2-2 | TRBV5-1 | TGCGCCAGCAGCTCGGAGGGAATCGGGGAGCTGTTTTTT | CASSSEGIGELFF
. | TRBJ1-1 | TRBV19 | TGTGCCAGTAGCACTAAGCTACCGAACACTGAAGCTTTCTTT | CASSTKLPNTEAFF
. | TRBJ2-5 | TRBV5-6 | TGTGCCGGCAGCTTTCCCAGCCAAGGGGTGGAGACCCAGTACTTC | CAGSFPSQGVETQYF
TRBD2 | TRBJ2-3 | TRBV6-5 | TGTGCCAGCAAAGAAACGGGACTAGAGACAGATACGCAGTATTTT | CASKETGLETDTQYF
TRBD1 | TRBJ2-7 | TRBV27 | TGTGCCAGCAGTTCAATTGGGACAGTCTACGAGCAGTACTTC | CASSSIGTVYEQYF
TRBD1 | TRBJ2-7 | TRBV10-3 | TGTGCCATCAGCGAAACAGGGGGCCCCGAGCAGTACTTC | CAISETGGPEQYF
. | TRBJ1-2 | TRBV7-9 | TGTGCCAGCAGCCCCTCAGGGGTAGCTAACTATGGCTACACCTTC | CASSPSGVANYGYTF
. | TRBJ2-5 | TRBV5-1 | TGCGCCAGCAGCTTGGGCGCAACGTACCAAGAGACCCAGTACTTC | CASSLGATYQETQYF
TRBD1 | TRBJ2-5 | TRBV28 | TGTGCCAGCAGTTCCTATCGGACAGGGGACGGAGAGACCCAGTACTTC | CASSSYRTGDGETQYF
TRBD1 | TRBJ2-1 | TRBV23-1 | TGCGCCAGCAGTCACGGTAACAGGGGATTGGCGTTCTTC | CASSHGNRGLAFF
TRBD1 | TRBJ2-7 | TRBV6-1 | TGTGCCAGCTCGACAGGGTCCTACGAGCAGTACTTC | CASSTGSYEQYF
. | TRBJ1-1 | TRBV7-9 | TGTGCCAGCAGCGACACGGGGAGAAACACTGAAGCTTTCTTT | CASSDTGRNTEAFF
. | TRBJ1-1 | TRBV9 | TGTGCCAGCAGCGGTAGAGGCCCGATGAACACTGAAGCTTTCTTT | CASSGRGPMNTEAFF
. | TRBJ1-1 | TRBV5-1 | TGCGCCAGCAGCTTCAATCTTCAGGAGAACACTGAAGCTTTCTTT | CASSFNLQENTEAFF
TRBD1 | TRBJ2-5 | TRBV18 | TGTGCCAGCTCACCCCTTAATGACAGGGAAGAGACCCAGTACTTC | CASSPLNDREETQYF
TRBD2 | TRBJ2-3 | TRBV6-1 | TGTGCCAGCAGTGATGCCAGCGGGGAGACAGATACGCAGTATTTT | CASSDASGETDTQYF
. | TRBJ1-6 | TRBV5-1 | TGCGCCAGCAGCTTGACAAACTCCTATAATTCACCCCTCCACTTT | CASSLTNSYNSPLHF
TRBD1 | TRBJ1-5 | TRBV5-1 | TGCGCCAGCAGCTTGGGGGGACAGGGGGCAGGGAGCAATCAGCCCCAGCATTTT | CASSLGGQGAGSNQPQHF
. | TRBJ1-3 | TRBV7-9 | TGTGCCAGCAGCTTAGTTTCCCTATACGGAAACACCATATATTTT | CASSLVSLYGNTIYF
. | TRBJ2-3 | TRBV7-9 | TGTGCCAGCAGCTTAGAACTCTCGGCAGATACGCAGTATTTT | CASSLELSADTQYF
. | TRBJ1-5 | TRBV28 | TGTGCCAGCAGTTTCGGGGGGTACAATCAGCCCCAGCATTTT | CASSFGGYNQPQHF
. | TRBJ2-7 | TRBV7-3 | TGTGCCAGCAGCTTCAGGGTGGGGTACTACGAGCAGTACTTC | CASSFRVGYYEQYF
TRBD1 | TRBJ1-1 | TRBV18 | TGTGCCAGCTCACCACTTGGGACAGACACTGAAGCTTTCTTT | CASSPLGTDTEAFF
. | TRBJ2-1 | TRBV7-3 | TGTGCCAGCAGCCGAAACAGCTTGAGTGAGCAGTTCTTC | CASSRNSLSEQFF
TRBD1 | TRBJ2-7 | TRBV7-2 | TGTGCCAGCACCAGACCGGGACAGACCTACGAGCAGTACTTC | CASTRPGQTYEQYF
. | TRBJ1-1 | TRBV29-1 | TGCAGCATCCTACAGGGTGGCACTGAAGCTTTCTTT | CSILQGGTEAFF
. | TRBJ1-4 | TRBV4-2 | TGTGCCAGCAGCCAAGATAATGAAATGGAAGGGTGGGGGGTGGATGAAAAACTGTTTTTT | CASSQDNEMEGWGVDEKLFF
TRBD2 | TRBJ2-6 | TRBV7-9 | TGTGCCAGCAGCGGGGAGGGGTCTGGGGCCAACGTCCTGACTTTC | CASSGEGSGANVLTF